This T cell receptor beta chain was obtained from a study of blood T cell repertoires in COVID-19 (dated by TCRdb to 2018 to 2020). As for the study more broadly: Samples from collaborators originated in the United States, Italy and Spain and spanned both the acute and convalescent phases of COVID-19. The material from the prospective study consisted of cDNA or gDNA derived from T cells, B-cell-depleted T cells, or PBMCs. Deeply sampled blood TCRbeta repertoires from subjects exposed to, actively infected with, or recovered from COVID-19 were included in the dataset. The repertoires were released in a freely available public database intended as a resource for research on the immune response to SARS-CoV-2. Samples were obtained from the ongoing ImmuneRACE study (first 160 participants) and from over 1,000 subjects provided by 6 global collaborators. The sample metadata nearly always contained a de-identified subject ID, COVID-19 status, age in years and sex. Where HLA class I and class II types were available, the types were taken from metadata supplied by the sample provider, not from assay-based typing.

On this clone: Which antigen it targets is not known. No qualities accompany the bases; no much larger clone lies one base away.

V lost 4 bases and J lost 6 bases, and the count of bases not matched to a germline gene is 6. The cysteine opens and the phenylalanine closes a CDR3 of 15 amino acids. The sequence is cut down to CDR3 DNA, 45 bases in frame from base 1. CDR1 KGHDR and CDR2 SFDVKD were looked up in the germline V gene. The immunoSEQ Assay, a bias-controlled multiplex PCR, was used to amplify TCRbeta CDR3 regions from genomic DNA. The authors' pipeline ran thus. Nucleated cell counts per sample were estimated from amplification of reference gene primers within the assay. Sequence reads were collapsed and filtered to measure the absolute abundance of every unique TCRbeta CDR3 rearrangement. Productive Simpson clonality was computed per sample as the square root of Simpson's diversity index over productive rearrangements. TCRdb provides this immuneACCESS table in a form limited to in-frame rearrangements. Some clones are lacking; in checked studies, under half of them reflect an unresolved V gene, and why the rest are absent is not known. For V, J and clone size, that table is used; D and trimming come from the DNA. Counted in this sample were hundreds of thousands of clones; approximately 92% of them appeared once. The leading ten clones occupy around 1% of the sample.

Participants in the prospective study were aged roughly 18 to 100 years, lived in about two dozen United States geographic areas, and enrolled through a virtual design. In the prospective study, participants were assigned to cohorts based on the clinical history participants reported in a screening survey and a study questionnaire. Recovered participants in ImmuneRACE Cohort 3 were defined by two consecutive negative NP/OP PCR tests, clearance by a healthcare professional, or resolution of symptoms. In the prospective study, mobile phlebotomists collected whole blood, serum and a nasopharyngeal or oropharyngeal swab from each participant. Prospective study participants could optionally give additional blood draws and questionnaires over an approximately two-month period. Prospective study blood samples were shipped either frozen or at room temperature before DNA extraction. Results and caveats for the whole study, not just this receptor: The amount of clinical and demographic metadata varied by source and participant and was provided uncurated.

Recombination linked TRBV24-1 to TRBJ2-2; 8 bases in the middle match TRBD2. The receptor was isolated from a man aged 18 to 30 who had recovered from COVID-19. Sequenced: PBMCs or T cells enriched from blood (not recorded which). The DNA sequence reads TGTGCCACCAGTGAACCGACTAGCGAGCCCGGGGAGCTGTTTTTT. Translated, this is CATSEPTSEPGELFF.